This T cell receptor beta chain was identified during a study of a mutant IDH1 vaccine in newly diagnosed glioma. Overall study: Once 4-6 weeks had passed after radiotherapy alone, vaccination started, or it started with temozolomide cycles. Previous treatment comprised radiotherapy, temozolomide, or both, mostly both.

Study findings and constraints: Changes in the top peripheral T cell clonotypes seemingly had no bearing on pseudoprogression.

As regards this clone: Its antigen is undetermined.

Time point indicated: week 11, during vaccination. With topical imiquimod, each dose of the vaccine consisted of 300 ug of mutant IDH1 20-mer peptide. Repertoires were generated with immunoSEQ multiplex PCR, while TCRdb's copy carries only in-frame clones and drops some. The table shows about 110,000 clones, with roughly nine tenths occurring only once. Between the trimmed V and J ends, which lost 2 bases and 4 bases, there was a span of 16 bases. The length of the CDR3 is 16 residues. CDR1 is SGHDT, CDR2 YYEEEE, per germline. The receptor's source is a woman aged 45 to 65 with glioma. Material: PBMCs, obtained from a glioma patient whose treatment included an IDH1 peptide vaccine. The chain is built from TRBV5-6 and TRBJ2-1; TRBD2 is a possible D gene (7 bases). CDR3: CASSFGGLAVYNEQFF. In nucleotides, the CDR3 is TGTGCCAGCAGCTTTGGGGGCCTAGCGGTATACAATGAGCAGTTCTTC.